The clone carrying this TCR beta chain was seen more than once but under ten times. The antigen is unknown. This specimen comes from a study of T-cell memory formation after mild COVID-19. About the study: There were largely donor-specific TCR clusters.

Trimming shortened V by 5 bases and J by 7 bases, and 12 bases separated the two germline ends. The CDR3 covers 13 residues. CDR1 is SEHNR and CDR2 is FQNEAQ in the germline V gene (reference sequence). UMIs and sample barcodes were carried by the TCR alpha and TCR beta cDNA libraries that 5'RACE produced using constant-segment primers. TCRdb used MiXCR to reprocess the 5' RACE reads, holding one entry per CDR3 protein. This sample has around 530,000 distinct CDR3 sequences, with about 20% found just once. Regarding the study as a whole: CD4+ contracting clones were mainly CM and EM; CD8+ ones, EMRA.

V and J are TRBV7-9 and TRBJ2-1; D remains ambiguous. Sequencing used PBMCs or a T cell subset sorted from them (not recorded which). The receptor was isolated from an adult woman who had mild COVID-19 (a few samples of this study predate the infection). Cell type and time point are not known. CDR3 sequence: CASSGTSRNEQFF. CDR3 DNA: TGTGCCAGCAGCGGAACCTCGAGGAATGAGCAGTTCTTC.